The 30 T cell receptor beta chains below all came from one sample that was sequenced in a study of T-cell reconstitution after alpha-beta-depleted transplantation in children. Construction of the TCRbeta library involved unique molecular identifiers. TCRdb reprocessed the PCR reads with MiXCR, giving one entry per CDR3 protein. This sample carries 350,000 to 400,000 distinct CDR3 sequences, 13% of them seen once, and the ten largest clones take roughly 4.5%. Material: PBMCs, obtained from the stem cell graft. The receptors come from a human donor who donated a stem cell graft to a child with Fanconi anemia.

The V gene is TRBV12-3 or TRBV12-4, the J gene TRBJ1-2; D not certain. This CDR3 comprises 12 residues. The V gene lost 6 bases and the J gene lost 4 bases, with 9 bases spanning the gap. The CDR3, as DNA: TGTGCCAGCAGCCCCTCGGGCTATGGCTACACCTTC. Protein product: CASSPSGYGYTF.

This clonotype was recorded at least ten times. This CDR3 reads CASSLAQGFYNEQFF. The CDR3 DNA is TGCGCCAGCAGCTTGGCTCAGGGCTTCTACAATGAGCAGTTCTTC. This sequence joins TRBV5-1 and TRBJ2-1; D is possibly TRBD1 (5 bases). V lost 0 bases and J 3 bases, leaving 10 bases between the germline ends. The CDR3 runs to 15 residues. Germline values: CDR1 SGHRS, CDR2 YFSETQ.

The chain recombines TRBV21-1 with TRBJ1-1. TRBV21-1 is a known pseudogene. The CDR3 totals 14 residues. Here the CDR3 DNA reads TGTGCCAGCAGGAAGCTGGCAGGGAACACTGAAGCTTTCTTT. The encoded protein is CASRKLAGNTEAFF.

Only a few counts were recorded for this clonotype. The V and J genes are TRBV5-1 and TRBJ2-7; D remains unclear. Trimming stripped 0 bases from V and 1 base from J, with 8 bases between. Germline lookup yields CDR1 SGHRS and CDR2 YFSETQ. This CDR3 region has 14 residues. The CDR3 here is CASSLEGGSYEQYF. CDR3 DNA sequence: TGCGCCAGCAGCTTGGAAGGCGGTTCCTACGAGCAGTACTTC.

The chain links TRBV7-6 to TRBJ2-6; weak D call: TRBD2 (6 bases). Germline V gene data show CDR1 as SGHVS and CDR2 as FNYEAQ. The CDR3 runs to 19 residues. Trimming stripped 3 bases from V and 0 bases from J, with 18 bases between. The CDR3 DNA reads TGTGCCAGCAGCTTCCAACCCCTGGGAGGATTCTCTGGGGCCAACGTCCTGACTTTC. It is translated as CASSFQPLGGFSGANVLTF.

This clonotype occurred many times. V is TRBV19 and J is TRBJ1-1, with 7 bases fitting TRBD1. The V gene's germline CDR1 is LNHDA and CDR2 SQIVND (reference sequence). The CDR3 spans 14 residues. V trimming: 3 bases; J trimming: 3 bases; junction bases outside the gene matches: 4. This CDR3 reads CASSISGTDTEAFF. The CDR3 DNA is TGTGCCAGTAGTATCTCCGGGACAGACACTGAAGCTTTCTTT. The full variable domain, with the rest looked up from reference TRBV19 and TRBJ1-1, is DGGITQSPKYLFRKEGQNVTLSCEQNLNHDAMYWYRQDPGQGLRLIYYSQIVNDFQKGDIAEGYSVSREKKESFPLTVTSAQKNPTAFYLCASSISGTDTEAFFGQGTRLTVV.

The chain employs TRBV7-3 and TRBJ2-7; 10 bases map to TRBD2. Looked up from germline, CDR1 is SGHTA and CDR2 is FQGTGA. J lost 5 bases, V lost 2 bases, and 6 bases had no gene match. This CDR3 is built from 15 residues. CDR3 nucleotides: TGTGCCAGCAGCTTATCAGCGGGGGGGAGTCACGAGCAGTACTTC. Translating gives CASSLSAGGSHEQYF.

The rearrangement uses TRBV7-9 and TRBJ2-1; D might be TRBD1 (8 bases). The V gene lost 5 bases and the J gene lost 3 bases, with 14 bases spanning the gap. Germline CDR1 is SEHNR and CDR2 is FQNEAQ (reference sequence). The CDR3 covers 15 residues. In nucleotides, the CDR3 is TGTGCCAGCAGCCTACAGGGGGGGGTCTACAATGAGCAGTTCTTC. Translation: CASSLQGGVYNEQFF. Full variable domain (missing parts from reference TRBV7-9 and TRBJ2-1): DTGVSQNPRHKITKRGQNVTFRCDPISEHNRLYWYRQTLGQGPEFLTYFQNEAQLEKSRLLSDRFSAERPKGSFSTLEIQRTEQGDSAMYLCASSLQGGVYNEQFFGPGTRLTVL.

This chain joins TRBV10-3 and TRBJ2-5, with 12 positions matching TRBD2. The CDR3 length is 16 residues. The germline CDR1 and CDR2 sequences are ENHRY and SYGVKD. The junction had 5 bases not matched to a gene; V was cut back by 4 bases and J by 2 bases. CDR3 loop: CAISALAGGRQETQYF. CDR3 in DNA: TGTGCCATCAGTGCTCTAGCGGGGGGGCGGCAAGAGACCCAGTACTTC.

There are a few counts of this clonotype. The chain recombines TRBV11-2 with TRBJ1-2; 7 nucleotides match TRBD1. J gave up 6 bases and V 1 base, and 8 bases lay outside the gene matches. Germline V CDR1 and CDR2: SGHAT, FQNNGV. The CDR3 consists of 15 residues. The CDR3 sequence is CASSLGSRTGDGYTF. CDR3 sequence (DNA): TGTGCCAGCAGCTTAGGTTCCCGAACAGGGGATGGCTACACCTTC.

This clonotype showed up just a few times. This chain connects TRBV7-9 to TRBJ1-1; D ambiguous. The CDR3 has 13 residues. Between the trimmed V and J ends, which lost 2 bases and 8 bases, there was a span of 12 bases. CDR1 and CDR2 (germline): SEHNR, FQNEAQ (reference sequence). The CDR3 DNA is TGTGCCAGCAGCTTATATGGCGCAGGAGAAGCTTTCTTT. It specifies CASSLYGAGEAFF.

J is TRBJ2-7 and V is TRBV4-1, with no clear D. This CDR3 spans 14 amino acids. V lost 1 base to trimming and J lost 0 bases, with 7 bases between them. The germline V gene has CDR1 MGHRA and CDR2 YSYEKL. Written as DNA, the CDR3 is TGCGCCAGCAGCCAAGGACTTGGCTCCTACGAGCAGTACGTC. The encoded protein is CASSQGLGSYEQYV.

This clonotype has a handful of counts. The chain employs TRBV20-1 and TRBJ2-1, with TRBD2 as a possible D gene (6 bases). The ends were cut back, 2 bases at V and 1 base at J, with 15 bases in the middle. This CDR3 is 16 amino acids long. CDR1 and CDR2 from the germline V gene are DFQATT and SNEGSKA (reference sequence). CDR3 bases: TGCAGTGCTAGAATAGCTACTAGCTTTTCCTACAATGAGCAGTTCTTC. Amino acids: CSARIATSFSYNEQFF.

This chain links TRBV20-1 with TRBJ2-7; 9 bases map to TRBD2. V shed 7 bases and J 3 bases; nucleotides not matched to a gene: 4. CDR1 DFQATT and CDR2 SNEGSKA come from the germline V gene (reference sequence). CDR3 length: 12 amino acids. CDR3 sequence reads: CSDLAGSYEQYF. The CDR3 coding sequence is TGCAGTGACCTAGCGGGGAGCTACGAGCAGTACTTC.

The chain has TRBV18 and TRBJ2-3; 7 positions agree with TRBD2. The germline CDR1 and CDR2 sequences are KGHSH and LQKENI. This CDR3 has 13 amino acids. The trim removed 4 bases at V and 3 bases at J, leaving 1 base unmatched. The CDR3 loop is CASSREGTDTQYF. CDR3 bases: TGTGCCAGCTCACGGGAGGGGACAGATACGCAGTATTTT.

The V gene is TRBV27, the J gene TRBJ1-1; weak D call: TRBD1 (5 bases). This CDR3 has 13 amino acids. Germline V lookup: CDR1 MNHEY, CDR2 SMNVEV (reference sequence). V was cut by 5 bases and J by 5 bases, with 12 bases left in between. This CDR3 is CASSAAEGTEAFF. The CDR3 DNA is TGTGCCAGCAGTGCGGCTGAGGGGACTGAAGCTTTCTTT.

This clonotype was detected only a few times. The CDR3 DNA reads as TGTGCCAGCAGCTTAAATAGCGGGGGGATCGGGGAGCAGTACTTC. It encodes CASSLNSGGIGEQYF. The chain recombines TRBV7-8 with TRBJ2-7, with TRBD2 matching 10 bases. Losses at the gene ends were 2 bases for V and 7 bases for J; bases not matched to a gene: 8. The CDR3 contains 15 residues. Germline CDR1 and CDR2: SGHVS and FQNEAQ.

This clonotype was counted ten times or more. The chain carries TRBV9 and TRBJ2-1, with D possibly TRBD1 on 5 matching bases. There are 14 residues in the CDR3. Per the germline V gene, CDR1 is SGDLS and CDR2 is YYNGEE. The germline V and J ends were trimmed by 4 bases and 4 bases, with 12 bases remaining between them. CDR3 protein: CASSPDTIYNEQFF. The CDR3, as DNA: TGTGCCAGCAGCCCGGACACAATTTACAATGAGCAGTTCTTC.

V gene TRBV4-2 combines with J gene TRBJ1-5, with D tentatively TRBD1 (5 bases). The germline V and J ends were trimmed by 4 bases and 7 bases, with 14 bases remaining between them. This CDR3 has 14 residues. Germline CDR1 and CDR2: LGHNA and YNFKEQ. The chain's CDR3 is CASSRLGRSQPQHF. In DNA form, the CDR3 reads TGTGCCAGCAGCCGGCTGGGACGGTCCCAGCCCCAGCATTTT.

This clonotype has a handful of counts. The chain has TRBV6-1 and TRBJ1-5; D uncertain. V dropped 5 bases and J dropped 4 bases, with 9 bases sitting between them. In germline, CDR1 is MNHNS, CDR2 SASEGT. This CDR3 region has 13 residues. The CDR3 nucleotides read TGTGCCAGCAGTAGTAGGCCAAATCAGCCCCAGCATTTT. Its protein is CASSSRPNQPQHF.

This clonotype turned up a few times. The rearrangement links TRBV7-2 to TRBJ2-1, with 7 bases aligning to TRBD1. Losses at the gene ends were 1 base for V and 5 bases for J; bases not matched to a gene: 8. The CDR3 is made up of 16 amino acids. Germline-derived CDR1 and CDR2 are SGHTA and FQGNSA. The CDR3 nucleotides are TGTGCCAGCAGCTTAGTGACCGGGACAGAACACAATGAGCAGTTCTTC. It is translated as CASSLVTGTEHNEQFF.

This chain links TRBV4-3 with TRBJ1-6; possible D gene TRBD1, 5 bases. Looked up from germline, CDR1 is LGHNA and CDR2 is YSLEER. V was shortened by 0 bases and J by 6 bases, with 9 bases between the two germline ends. CDR3 size: 15 residues. This chain's CDR3 is CASSQDRGANSPLHF. Written as DNA, the CDR3 is TGCGCCAGCAGCCAAGACCGGGGCGCTAATTCACCCCTCCACTTT.

This chain joins TRBV20-1 and TRBJ2-7; the D is unclear. Trimming removed 6 bases from V and 3 bases from J, with 15 bases in between. The CDR3 extends over 13 amino acids. Germline loops: CDR1 DFQATT, CDR2 SNEGSKA (reference sequence). CDR3 sequence reads: CSAWHTRIYEQYF. For the CDR3, the DNA is TGCAGTGCGTGGCACACCAGGATCTACGAGCAGTACTTC.

The chain carries TRBV20-1 and TRBJ2-7; 9 bases are shared with TRBD1. J was trimmed by 0 bases and V by 6 bases; bases with no gene match: 3. Germline-derived CDR1 and CDR2 are DFQATT and SNEGSKA (reference sequence). The CDR3 contains 13 residues. CDR3: CSAAQGASYEQYF. The CDR3 nucleotides read TGCAGTGCGGCACAGGGGGCCTCCTACGAGCAGTACTTC.

This clonotype was recorded a few times. This rearrangement joins TRBV27 to TRBJ1-1; D remains unclear. With 4 bases removed from V and 0 bases from J, the gap between germline ends came to 9 bases. In germline, CDR1 is MNHEY, CDR2 SMNVEV (reference sequence). This CDR3 is 14 amino acids long. CDR3 loop: CASSSPVLNTEAFF. The CDR3 DNA follows: TGTGCCAGCAGTTCCCCGGTCCTGAACACTGAAGCTTTCTTT.

The CDR3 DNA is TGTGCCAGCAGTTACTTCGGAACAGTGAACACTGAAGCTTTCTTT. Protein sequence: CASSYFGTVNTEAFF. The gene calls are TRBV6-2 or TRBV6-3 and TRBJ1-1, with D hard to call. This CDR3 is built from 15 residues. V gave up 1 base and J gave up 0 bases, with 9 bases separating them. Germline CDR1 and CDR2: MNHEY and SVGEGT.

V and J are TRBV15 and TRBJ2-1; D unclear. V was trimmed by 3 bases and J by 9 bases, leaving 12 bases between them. Germline values: CDR1 LNHNV, CDR2 YYDKDF (reference sequence). The length of the CDR3 is 13 residues. The CDR3 here is CATSSLESSEQFF. In DNA, the CDR3 is TGTGCCACCAGCAGTTTAGAGAGTAGTGAGCAGTTCTTC.

This clonotype was seen a few times. The rearrangement uses TRBV20-1 and TRBJ1-1; D not certain. Germline values: CDR1 DFQATT, CDR2 SNEGSKA (reference sequence). Trimming stripped 3 bases from V and 0 bases from J, with 17 bases between. There are 16 residues in the CDR3. CDR3 nucleotide sequence: TGCAGTGCTAGGTCAACAAGTACGTTTTTGAACACTGAAGCTTTCTTT. This codes for CSARSTSTFLNTEAFF.

There are many counts of this clonotype. V and J are TRBV9 and TRBJ2-3, with TRBD2 matching 10 bases. The length of the CDR3 is 15 residues. In germline, CDR1 is SGDLS, CDR2 YYNGEE. V was pared by 4 bases and J by 3 bases, with 5 bases of the junction left unmatched. This chain's CDR3 is CASSPPGLATDTQYF. CDR3 bases: TGTGCCAGCAGCCCCCCGGGACTAGCGACAGATACGCAGTATTTT.

The chain joins TRBV5-5 to TRBJ2-7, with D possibly TRBD1 on 5 matching bases. The CDR3 sequence is 12 residues long. From germline, CDR1 is SGHKS and CDR2 YYEKEE (reference sequence). The germline V and J ends were trimmed by 0 bases and 6 bases, with 7 bases remaining between them. The DNA for the CDR3 is TGTGCCAGCAGCTTGGCGGACACCGAGCAGTACTTC. As protein: CASSLADTEQYF.